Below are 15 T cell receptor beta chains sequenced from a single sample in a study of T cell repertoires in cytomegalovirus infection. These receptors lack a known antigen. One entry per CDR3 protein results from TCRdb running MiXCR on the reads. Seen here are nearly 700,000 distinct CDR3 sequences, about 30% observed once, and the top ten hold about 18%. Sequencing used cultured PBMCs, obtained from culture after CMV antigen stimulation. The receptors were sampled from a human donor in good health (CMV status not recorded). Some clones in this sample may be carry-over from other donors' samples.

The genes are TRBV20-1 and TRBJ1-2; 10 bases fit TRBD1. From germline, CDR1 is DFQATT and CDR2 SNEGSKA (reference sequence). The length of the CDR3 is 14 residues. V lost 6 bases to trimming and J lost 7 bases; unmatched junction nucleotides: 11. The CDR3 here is CSAGGRDRGSGYTF. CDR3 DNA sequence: TGCAGTGCGGGGGGGCGGGACAGGGGTTCTGGCTACACCTTC.

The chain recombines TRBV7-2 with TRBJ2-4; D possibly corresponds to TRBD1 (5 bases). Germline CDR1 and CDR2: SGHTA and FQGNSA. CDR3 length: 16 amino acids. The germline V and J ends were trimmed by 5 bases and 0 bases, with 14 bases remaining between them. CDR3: CASSPRQLLAKNIQYF. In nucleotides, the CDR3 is TGTGCCAGCAGCCCCCGACAGCTGCTAGCCAAAAACATTCAGTACTTC.

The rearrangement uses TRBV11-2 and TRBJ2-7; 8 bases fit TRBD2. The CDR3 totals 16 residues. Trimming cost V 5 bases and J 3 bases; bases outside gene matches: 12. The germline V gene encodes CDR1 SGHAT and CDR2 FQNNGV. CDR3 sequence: CASSPVLKREFYEQYF. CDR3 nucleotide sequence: TGTGCCAGCAGCCCCGTTCTGAAGCGGGAGTTCTACGAGCAGTACTTC.

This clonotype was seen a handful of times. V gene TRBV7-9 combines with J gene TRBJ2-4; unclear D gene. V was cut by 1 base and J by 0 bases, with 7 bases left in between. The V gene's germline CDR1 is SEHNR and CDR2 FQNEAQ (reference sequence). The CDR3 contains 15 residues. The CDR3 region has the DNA TGTGCCAGCAGCTTAGGTCGGCTAGCCAAAAACATTCAGTACTTC. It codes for CASSLGRLAKNIQYF. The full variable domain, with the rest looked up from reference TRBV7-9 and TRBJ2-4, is DTGVSQNPRHKITKRGQNVTFRCDPISEHNRLYWYRQTLGQGPEFLTYFQNEAQLEKSRLLSDRFSAERPKGSFSTLEIQRTEQGDSAMYLCASSLGRLAKNIQYFGAGTRLSVL.

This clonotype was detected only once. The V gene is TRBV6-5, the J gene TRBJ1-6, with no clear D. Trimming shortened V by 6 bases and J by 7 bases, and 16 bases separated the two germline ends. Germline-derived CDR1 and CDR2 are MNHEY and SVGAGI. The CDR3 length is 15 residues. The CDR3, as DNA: TGTGCCAGCAGCGCCCCTGGGTGGAAAAATTCACCCCTCCACTTT. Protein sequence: CASSAPGWKNSPLHF.

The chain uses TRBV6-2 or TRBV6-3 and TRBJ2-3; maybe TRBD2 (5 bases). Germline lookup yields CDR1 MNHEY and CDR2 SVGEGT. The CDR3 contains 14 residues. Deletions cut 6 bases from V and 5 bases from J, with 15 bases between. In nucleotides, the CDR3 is TGTGCCAGCAGACCCAGCGGACTGGGAGATACGCAGTATTTT. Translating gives CASRPSGLGDTQYF.

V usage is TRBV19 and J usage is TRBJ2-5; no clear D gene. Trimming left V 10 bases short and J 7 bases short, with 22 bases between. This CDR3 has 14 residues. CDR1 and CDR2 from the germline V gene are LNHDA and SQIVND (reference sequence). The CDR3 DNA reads TGTGCCACCCCGTTTTTTGAGGAGCTATCGACCCAGTACTTC. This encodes CATPFFEELSTQYF.

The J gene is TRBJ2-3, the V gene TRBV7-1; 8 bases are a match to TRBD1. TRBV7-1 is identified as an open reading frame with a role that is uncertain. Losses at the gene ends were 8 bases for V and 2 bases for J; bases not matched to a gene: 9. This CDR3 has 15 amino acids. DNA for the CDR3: TGTGCCAGCCGAAATTGGGACAGGCTCACAGATACGCAGTATTTT. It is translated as CASRNWDRLTDTQYF.

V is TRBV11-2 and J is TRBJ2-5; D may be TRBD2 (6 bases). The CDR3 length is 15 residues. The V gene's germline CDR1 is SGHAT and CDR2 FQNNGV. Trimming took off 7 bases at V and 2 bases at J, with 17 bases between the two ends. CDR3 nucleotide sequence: TGTGCCAGCAACATCCCGGGACTCGGGCAAGAGACCCAGTACTTC. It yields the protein CASNIPGLGQETQYF. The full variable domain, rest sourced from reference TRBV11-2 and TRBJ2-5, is EAGVAQSPRYKIIEKRQSVAFWCNPISGHATLYWYQQILGQGPKLLIQFQNNGVVDDSQLPKDRFSAERLKGVDSTLKIQPAKLEDSAVYLCASNIPGLGQETQYFGPGTRLLVL.

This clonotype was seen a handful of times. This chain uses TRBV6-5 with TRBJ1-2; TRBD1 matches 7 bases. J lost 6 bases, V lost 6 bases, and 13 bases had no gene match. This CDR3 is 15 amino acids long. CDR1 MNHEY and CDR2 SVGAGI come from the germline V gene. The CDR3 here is CASSPGGAIPHGYTF. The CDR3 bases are TGTGCCAGCAGCCCAGGGGGGGCCATTCCCCATGGCTACACCTTC.

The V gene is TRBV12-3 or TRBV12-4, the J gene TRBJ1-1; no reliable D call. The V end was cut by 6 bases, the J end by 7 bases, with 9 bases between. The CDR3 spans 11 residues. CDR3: CASSLTREAFF. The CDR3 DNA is TGTGCCAGCAGCTTGACCCGTGAAGCTTTCTTT.

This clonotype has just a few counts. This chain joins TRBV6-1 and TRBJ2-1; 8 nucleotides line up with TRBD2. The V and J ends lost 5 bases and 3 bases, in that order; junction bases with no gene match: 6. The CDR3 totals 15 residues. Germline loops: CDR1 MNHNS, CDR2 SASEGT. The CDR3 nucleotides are TGTGCCAGCAGTTTGTCGGGACTAGACTACAATGAGCAGTTCTTC. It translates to CASSLSGLDYNEQFF.

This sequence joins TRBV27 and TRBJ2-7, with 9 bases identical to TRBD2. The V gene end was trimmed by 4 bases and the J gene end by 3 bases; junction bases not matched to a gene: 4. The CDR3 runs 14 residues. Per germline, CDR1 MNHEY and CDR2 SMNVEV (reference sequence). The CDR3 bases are TGTGCCAGCAGTTCCCGACTAGCGGACTACGAGCAGTACTTC. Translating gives CASSSRLADYEQYF.

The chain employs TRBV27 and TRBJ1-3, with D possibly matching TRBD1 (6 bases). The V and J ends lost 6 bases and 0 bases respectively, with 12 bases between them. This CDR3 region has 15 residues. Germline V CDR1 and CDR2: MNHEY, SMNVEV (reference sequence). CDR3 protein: CASRPGTTSGNTIYF. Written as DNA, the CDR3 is TGTGCCAGCAGACCTGGGACAACCTCTGGAAACACCATATATTTT.

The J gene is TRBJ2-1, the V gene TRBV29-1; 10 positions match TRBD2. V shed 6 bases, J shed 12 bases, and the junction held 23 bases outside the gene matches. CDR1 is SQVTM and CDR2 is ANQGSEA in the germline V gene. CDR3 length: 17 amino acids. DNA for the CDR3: TGCAGCGTACACACAATAACCGCGGGACTAGCGAGATTCGGGCAGTTCTTC. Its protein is CSVHTITAGLARFGQFF.